A selection of T cell receptor beta chains follows, all from one sample in a study of T-cell memory formation after mild COVID-19. TCRdb reanalysed the 5' RACE reads using MiXCR and keeps one entry per CDR3 protein. In the table there are about half a million distinct CDR3 sequences, 18% of which are singletons. Sequencing was done on a sample of PBMCs or a T cell subset sorted from them (not recorded which). These receptors were obtained from an adult woman who had mild COVID-19 (a few samples of this study predate the infection). Cell type and time point are not known. Each CDR3 is given with its conserved first and last residue. A D gene is named only where the DNA matches it firmly. The size field is filled for only some rows; it gives once, few, many or a size class.

>few|TRBV5-6|NA|TRBJ2-4
TGTGCCAGCAGCTTGGGGGGGACCCTAGCCAAAAACATTCAGTACTTC
CASSLGGTLAKNIQYF
>NA|TRBV5-1|TRBD2|TRBJ2-3
TGCGCCAGTCAGGGACTAGCGAGGGATGGAGATACGCAGTATTTT
CASQGLARDGDTQYF
>NA|TRBV18|NA|TRBJ2-4
TGTGCCAGCTCACCAAAGGGCCCCGGGGACATTCAGTACTTC
CASSPKGPGDIQYF
>many|TRBV2|NA|TRBJ1-2
TGTGCCAGCAGCCCCAGTCCGGTTTATGGCTACACCTTC
CASSPSPVYGYTF
>NA|TRBV15|TRBD1|TRBJ2-5
TGTGCCACCAGCGCCCCAGGTAGGGGGCCGATCCAAGAGACCCAGTACTTC
CATSAPGRGPIQETQYF
>NA|TRBV6-2/TRBV6-3|TRBD1|TRBJ1-2
TGTGCCAGCAGTTCCAGGGACAGGGGAATCTATGGCTACACCTTC
CASSSRDRGIYGYTF
>few|TRBV15|NA|TRBJ1-3
TGTGCCACCAGGCGCAGAGGAGGAAACACCATATATTTT
CATRRRGGNTIYF
>NA|TRBV27|NA|TRBJ1-1
TGTGCCAGCAGTTCGCTTGACAAAAGGGTGGCTTTCTTT
CASSSLDKRVAFF
>many|TRBV2|NA|TRBJ2-3
TGTGCCAGCAGTGATACCTACACAGATACGCAGTATTTT
CASSDTYTDTQYF
>NA|TRBV5-1|NA|TRBJ1-1
TGCGCCAGCAGAGACGGGTGGAGTGAAGCTTTCTTT
CASRDGWSEAFF
>once|TRBV10-3|NA|TRBJ1-1
TGTGCCATCAGTGAGGGGGAGCTTGGCACTGAAGCTTTCTTT
CAISEGELGTEAFF
>few|TRBV12-3/TRBV12-4|NA|TRBJ2-5
TGTGCCAGCAGTTTATGGGGGGCCGAAGAGACCCAGTACTTC
CASSLWGAEETQYF
>NA|TRBV6-5|NA|TRBJ1-2
TGTGCCAGCAATCATGGCCCCTCCTATGGCTACACCTTC
CASNHGPSYGYTF
>many|TRBV24-1|TRBD1|TRBJ1-2
TGTGCCACCAGTGATTCCAGGGGGCGGAATGGCTACACCTTC
CATSDSRGRNGYTF
>NA|TRBV7-2|NA|TRBJ1-1
TGTGCCAGCAGCTTGTCGGCCATGGGGGGCCTGAACACTGAAGCTTTCTTT
CASSLSAMGGLNTEAFF
>NA|TRBV12-3/TRBV12-4|TRBD2|TRBJ2-3
TGTGCCAGCAGTTCCGGATTAGCGGGAGGGTTTAGGACGCAGTATTTT
CASSSGLAGGFRTQYF
>NA|TRBV24-1|NA|TRBJ2-3
TGTGCCACCAGTGATGGGCGGGACTCTGTACTGGATACGCAGTATTTT
CATSDGRDSVLDTQYF
>few|TRBV5-6|TRBD1|TRBJ1-6
TGTGCCAGCAGCCCAATGGACAGGGGAATTAATTCACCCCTCCACTTT
CASSPMDRGINSPLHF
>NA|TRBV7-9|NA|TRBJ2-1
TGTGCCAGCAGCTTCGATCGGAGTTACAATGAGCAGTTCTTC
CASSFDRSYNEQFF
>NA|TRBV14|TRBD1|TRBJ2-1
TGTGCCAGCAGCCGCGGTCCAGGGGGCAATGAGCAGTTCTTC
CASSRGPGGNEQFF
>few|TRBV5-1|TRBD2|TRBJ2-2
TGCGCCAGCAGCCTTAGCGGGACCTCCACCGGGGAGCTGTTTTTT
CASSLSGTSTGELFF
>NA|TRBV4-1|NA|TRBJ1-2
TGCGCCAGCAGCCAAGAACAGGCTCCTAACTATGGCTACACCTTC
CASSQEQAPNYGYTF
>NA|TRBV24-1|NA|TRBJ2-1
TGTGCCACCGCGGGTAGCTCCTACAATGAGCAGTTCTTC
CATAGSSYNEQFF
>NA|TRBV5-1|TRBD2|TRBJ2-7
TGCGCCAGCAGCTTGGAGGCTAGCGGGACCTACGAGCAGTACTTC
CASSLEASGTYEQYF
>NA|TRBV27|NA|TRBJ2-2
TGTGCCAGCAGTTTAAGAGGGGCGGTGAACACCGGGGAGCTGTTTTTT
CASSLRGAVNTGELFF
>few|TRBV7-2|NA|TRBJ2-4
TGTGCCAGCAGCTTAGAGGCCTCAGCCAAAAACATTCAGTACTTC
CASSLEASAKNIQYF
>few|TRBV30|TRBD2|TRBJ2-1
TGTGCCTGGTTAGCGGGAGGAGGGGATGAGCAGTTCTTC
CAWLAGGGDEQFF
>NA|TRBV7-8|TRBD1|TRBJ2-1
TGTGCCAGCACCAACAGGGGCTCCTACAATGAGCAGTTCTTC
CASTNRGSYNEQFF
>NA|TRBV12-3/TRBV12-4|TRBD2|TRBJ2-1
TGTGCCAGCAGGTTAGCGGGCTCCTACAATGAGCAGTTCTTC
CASRLAGSYNEQFF
>few|TRBV21-1|NA|TRBJ1-1
TGTGCCAGCGCCCCATTAGGGATGAACACTGAAGCTTTCTTT
CASAPLGMNTEAFF
>NA|TRBV15|NA|TRBJ1-5
TGTGCCACCAGCACCGGTAGCAATCAGCCCCAGCATTTT
CATSTGSNQPQHF
>NA|TRBV7-2|NA|TRBJ1-6
TGTGCCAGCACTGGGAGAAGGGGTAATAAGTCACCCCTCCACTTT
CASTGRRGNKSPLHF
>NA|TRBV12-3/TRBV12-4|TRBD1|TRBJ1-5
TGTGCCAGCAGCTTGGACAGGGAAGAAAATCAGCCCCAGCATTTT
CASSLDREENQPQHF
>many|TRBV4-2|TRBD1|TRBJ2-2
TGTGCCAGCAGCCGAAGACAGGGGGCTTCCACCGGGGAGCTGTTTTTT
CASSRRQGASTGELFF
>NA|TRBV24-1|NA|TRBJ2-1
TGTGCCACCAGTGATACGGGACTGCCCCTCAATGAGCAGTTCTTC
CATSDTGLPLNEQFF
>few|TRBV10-3|TRBD1|TRBJ2-1
TGTGCCATCAGTGATCTTGGGACAGGGGGTTTCAATGAGCAGTTCTTC
CAISDLGTGGFNEQFF
>NA|TRBV19|NA|TRBJ2-3
TGTGCCAGTAGTGGGGTAACAGATACGCAGTATTTT
CASSGVTDTQYF
>few|TRBV20-1|TRBD1|TRBJ2-7
TGCAGTGCCCACGACAGGGCCGACTACGAGCAGTACTTC
CSAHDRADYEQYF